What follows are 6 T cell receptor beta chains derived from one specimen sequenced in a study of T cells in Graves' hyperthyroidism and ophthalmopathy. Amplified TCR beta CDR3 regions came from RNA transcripts. The HTBI primer set drove a first-round RT-PCR of the TCR CDR3. TCRdb re-called the multiplex PCR reads with MiXCR, one entry per CDR3 protein. Found here are roughly 570,000 distinct CDR3 sequences, around 46% of them singletons; the top ten hold around a fifth. Sequencing used peripheral blood or thyroid tissue (not recorded which). The receptors come from an adult woman with Graves' disease, either hyperthyroidism or ophthalmopathy (not recorded which).

Ten or more counts support this clonotype. The chain uses TRBV24-1 and TRBJ2-5, with D perhaps TRBD2 (6 bases). Germline lookup yields CDR1 KGHDR and CDR2 SFDVKD. There are 16 residues in the CDR3. V lost 4 bases, J lost 5 bases, and 19 bases lay in between. CDR3 loop: CATSDPLAPAGETQYF. In DNA form, the CDR3 reads TGTGCCACCAGTGACCCGTTGGCCCCGGCGGGGGAGACCCAGTACTTC.

This chain links TRBV12-3 or TRBV12-4 with TRBJ2-5; D is undetermined. Trimming removed 3 bases at V and 7 bases at J, with 6 bases between. The CDR3 covers 11 residues. This CDR3 reads CASSLDRTQYF. The CDR3 DNA follows: TGTGCCAGCAGTTTGGATCGGACCCAGTACTTC.

This clonotype was seen a handful of times. V usage is TRBV29-1 and J usage is TRBJ2-2; D gene ambiguous. This CDR3 has 11 residues. Germline V gene data show CDR1 as SQVTM and CDR2 as ANQGSEA. The germline V and J ends were trimmed by 5 bases and 4 bases, with 5 bases remaining between them. The CDR3 nucleotides are TGCAGCGTTCGCTCCACCGGGGAGCTGTTTTTT. Protein product: CSVRSTGELFF.

CDR3 protein: CASSIGVSTDTQYF. The CDR3 DNA reads TGCGCCAGCAGTATTGGTGTGAGCACAGATACGCAGTATTTT. The V call is TRBV10-1, the J call TRBJ2-3, with no clear D. Germline V gene sequence: CDR1 WNHNN, CDR2 SYGVQD (reference sequence). V was pared by 5 bases and J by 0 bases, with 9 bases between. CDR3 length: 14 amino acids.

This clonotype was detected many times. The V gene is TRBV7-2, the J gene TRBJ1-2, with 9 bases fitting TRBD1. V was pared by 1 base and J by 4 bases, with 4 bases of the junction left unmatched. This CDR3 has 15 amino acids. Germline assignment: CDR1 SGHTA and CDR2 FQGNSA. The CDR3 region is CASSLEGQGIYGYTF. CDR3 bases: TGTGCCAGCAGCTTAGAGGGACAGGGTATCTATGGCTACACCTTC.

Note on this clonotype: At one of its ends the junction is not consistent with the germline gene, which may arise from a read error. The genes are TRBV15 and TRBJ2-7; 7 bases line up with TRBD2. Germline V gene lookup returns CDR1 LNHNV and CDR2 YYDKDF (reference sequence). This CDR3 region has 15 residues. The CDR3 is CAASSLLAGAYEQYF. DNA of the CDR3: TGTGCCGCCAGCAGCTTGCTCGCGGGAGCCTACGAGCAGTACTTC.